The 14 T cell receptor beta chains below come from one sample, sequenced in a study of cytomegalovirus exposure and HLA in healthy donors. PCR used 60 Vbeta primers and 13 Jbeta primers. The protocol was immunoSEQ multiplex PCR, while the TCRdb copy is restricted to in-frame clones and leaves out a portion. The sample consists of 100,000 to 150,000 clones, just over 70% of them appearing once. Sequencing used PBMCs. Receptors were obtained from a woman aged 60-75 years in good health and CMV-seropositive.

The rearrangement uses TRBV10-3 and TRBJ2-7, with a possible D match to TRBD1 (7 bases). The CDR3 has 16 residues. Trimming pared 6 bases from V and 4 bases from J, leaving 22 bases between. Germline-derived CDR1 and CDR2 are ENHRY and SYGVKD. CDR3: CAISAFRQGLAYEQYF. DNA for the CDR3: TGTGCCATCAGCGCCTTCCGACAGGGACTGGCTTACGAGCAGTACTTC.

This clone was observed a few times. The rearrangement joins TRBV7-2 to TRBJ2-1; unclear D gene. The CDR3 spans 14 residues. Trimming shortened V by 1 base and J by 6 bases, and 10 bases separated the two germline ends. Germline loops: CDR1 SGHTA, CDR2 FQGNSA. The CDR3 DNA follows: TGTGCCAGCAGCTTAGTCCCTAGGCTCAATGAGCAGTTCTTC. This codes for CASSLVPRLNEQFF.

This sequence joins TRBV6-5 and TRBJ1-1, with 10 nucleotides matching TRBD1. V shed 4 bases, J shed 1 base, and the junction held 3 bases outside the gene matches. Germline V gene lookup returns CDR1 MNHEY and CDR2 SVGAGI. The CDR3 is 15 residues long. The DNA of the CDR3 is TGTGCCAGCAGTTCGGGGGACAGGGGGAACACTGAAGCTTTCTTT. Its protein is CASSSGDRGNTEAFF.

V is TRBV6-5 and J is TRBJ1-5; a weak D match, TRBD1 (5 bases). V shed 8 bases and J shed 9 bases, with 20 bases lying between them. CDR3 length: 14 amino acids. CDR1 is MNHEY, CDR2 SVGAGI, per germline. CDR3 in DNA: TGTGCCAGCTCCAGAGACCAACGGGGGGTGCCCCAGCATTTT. Translation: CASSRDQRGVPQHF.

V is TRBV7-3 and J is TRBJ2-1, with D hard to call. Trimming took 4 bases from V and 4 from J, leaving 8 bases between them. Germline CDR1 and CDR2: SGHTA and FQGTGA. The CDR3 covers 13 residues. The CDR3 region is CASSSNGYNEQFF. The CDR3 DNA reads TGTGCCAGCAGCTCAAACGGGTACAATGAGCAGTTCTTC.

The rearrangement joins TRBV7-7 to TRBJ1-4; D unclear. V dropped 5 bases and J dropped 5 bases, with 9 bases sitting between them. The V gene's germline CDR1 is SSHAT and CDR2 FNYEAQ (reference sequence). The CDR3 covers 13 residues. In DNA form, the CDR3 reads TGTGCCAGCAGCGCAGAGAGGAATGAAAAACTGTTTTTT. Translating it yields CASSAERNEKLFF.

The J gene is TRBJ2-5, the V gene TRBV5-1; D is uncertain. CDR1 and CDR2 from the germline V gene are SGHRS and YFSETQ. Between the trimmed V and J ends, which lost 7 bases and 2 bases, there was a span of 9 bases. This CDR3 spans 12 amino acids. The chain's CDR3 is CASGVLQETQYF. The CDR3 DNA is TGCGCCAGCGGAGTCTTACAAGAGACCCAGTACTTC.

This chain uses TRBV7-9 with TRBJ1-5; D perhaps matches TRBD1 (5 bases). The V gene's germline CDR1 is SEHNR and CDR2 FQNEAQ (reference sequence). This CDR3 spans 16 amino acids. Between the trimmed V and J ends, which lost 1 base and 9 bases, there was a span of 19 bases. The CDR3 DNA reads TGTGCCAGCAGCTTAGAAGGTCCAGGGCCCTTGGGGCCCCAGCATTTT. It translates to CASSLEGPGPLGPQHF.

V usage is TRBV11-1 and J usage is TRBJ2-5, with 14 nucleotides matching TRBD2. Germline trimming cut 4 bases from V and 1 base from J; bases unmatched to any gene: 2. CDR1 and CDR2 from the germline V gene are SGHAT and FQDESV (reference sequence). The CDR3 extends over 16 amino acids. The CDR3 sequence is CASSSGLAGGQETQYF. The CDR3 DNA sequence: TGTGCCAGCAGCTCCGGACTAGCGGGGGGCCAAGAGACCCAGTACTTC.

The V and J genes are TRBV5-1 and TRBJ2-3; unclear D gene. The CDR3 extends over 16 amino acids. Trimming left V 0 bases short and J 4 bases short, with 15 bases between. Germline values: CDR1 SGHRS, CDR2 YFSETQ. CDR3: CASSLGQVVRADTQYF. As DNA, the CDR3 is TGCGCCAGCAGCTTGGGGCAGGTGGTTCGCGCAGATACGCAGTATTTT.

The chain recombines TRBV5-1 with TRBJ1-5, with 7 bases aligning to TRBD1. The germline gives CDR1 SGHRS, CDR2 YFSETQ. The CDR3 covers 15 residues. V shed 0 bases, J shed 1 base, and the junction held 1 base outside the gene matches. This CDR3 is CASSLGQGSNQPQHF. The CDR3 DNA follows: TGCGCCAGCAGCTTGGGACAGGGAAGCAATCAGCCCCAGCATTTT.

The gene calls are TRBV18 and TRBJ1-2, with D perhaps TRBD1 (6 bases). The length of the CDR3 is 14 residues. Trimming took 2 bases from V and 7 from J, leaving 14 bases between them. Germline CDR1 and CDR2: KGHSH and LQKENI. DNA for the CDR3: TGTGCCAGCTCACCATCACAGGGTGACGCTGGCTACACCTTC. This translates into CASSPSQGDAGYTF.

This rearrangement joins TRBV19 to TRBJ1-5; D is possibly TRBD1 (5 bases). V lost 3 bases and J 3 bases, leaving 15 bases between the germline ends. This CDR3 comprises 16 residues. Germline CDR1 and CDR2: LNHDA and SQIVND (reference sequence). As DNA, the CDR3 is TGTGCCAGTAGTATTCGGTCAGGGACTAACAATCAGCCCCAGCATTTT. It specifies CASSIRSGTNNQPQHF.

As to this clone: This CDR3 is also generated by other DNA sequences in the sample. The V call is TRBV13, the J call TRBJ1-5; 8 bases agree with TRBD1. CDR3 length: 14 residues. J was trimmed by 4 bases and V by 5 bases; bases with no gene match: 4. Germline V gene lookup returns CDR1 PRHDT and CDR2 FYEKMQ (reference sequence). In DNA, the CDR3 is TGTGCCAGCAGCCTGCGACAGGGGAATCAGCCCCAGCATTTT. This sequence encodes CASSLRQGNQPQHF.